The present entry profiles one T cell receptor beta chain with its context. RNA was extracted with the RNeasy kit, and a quantity of about 0.5 to 1 ug was reverse transcribed using random hexamers. By means of immunoSEQ multiplex PCR, TCR beta CDR3 spanning 54 Vbeta and 13 Jbeta underwent amplification. One entry per CDR3 protein, called by TCRdb with MiXCR from the immunoSEQ multiplex PCR reads. The table records 120,000 or so distinct CDR3 sequences, approximately 93% of them present only once. Blood CD8+ and CD4+ T cells underwent high-throughput TCR beta sequencing. It was treatment-naive patients with stable or active relapsing-remitting disease who made up the multiple sclerosis controls. TEMRA cells underwent FACS enrichment and CD8+ and CD4+ T cells underwent negative isolation. This sample stems from a study of CD8 T cells in Susac syndrome. The clonotype originates from a human donor with multiple sclerosis. The sequenced sample was CD4+ T cells from PBMCs.

The CDR3 DNA is TGTGCCAGCAGCTTGGGCGGCAGATTCTACGAGCAGTACTTC. Residues: CASSLGGRFYEQYF. The chain couples TRBV5-4 to TRBJ2-7; no clear D gene. V was shortened by 0 bases and J by 3 bases, with 10 bases between the two germline ends. Looked up from germline, CDR1 is SGHNT and CDR2 is YYREEE (reference sequence). This CDR3 spans 14 amino acids.